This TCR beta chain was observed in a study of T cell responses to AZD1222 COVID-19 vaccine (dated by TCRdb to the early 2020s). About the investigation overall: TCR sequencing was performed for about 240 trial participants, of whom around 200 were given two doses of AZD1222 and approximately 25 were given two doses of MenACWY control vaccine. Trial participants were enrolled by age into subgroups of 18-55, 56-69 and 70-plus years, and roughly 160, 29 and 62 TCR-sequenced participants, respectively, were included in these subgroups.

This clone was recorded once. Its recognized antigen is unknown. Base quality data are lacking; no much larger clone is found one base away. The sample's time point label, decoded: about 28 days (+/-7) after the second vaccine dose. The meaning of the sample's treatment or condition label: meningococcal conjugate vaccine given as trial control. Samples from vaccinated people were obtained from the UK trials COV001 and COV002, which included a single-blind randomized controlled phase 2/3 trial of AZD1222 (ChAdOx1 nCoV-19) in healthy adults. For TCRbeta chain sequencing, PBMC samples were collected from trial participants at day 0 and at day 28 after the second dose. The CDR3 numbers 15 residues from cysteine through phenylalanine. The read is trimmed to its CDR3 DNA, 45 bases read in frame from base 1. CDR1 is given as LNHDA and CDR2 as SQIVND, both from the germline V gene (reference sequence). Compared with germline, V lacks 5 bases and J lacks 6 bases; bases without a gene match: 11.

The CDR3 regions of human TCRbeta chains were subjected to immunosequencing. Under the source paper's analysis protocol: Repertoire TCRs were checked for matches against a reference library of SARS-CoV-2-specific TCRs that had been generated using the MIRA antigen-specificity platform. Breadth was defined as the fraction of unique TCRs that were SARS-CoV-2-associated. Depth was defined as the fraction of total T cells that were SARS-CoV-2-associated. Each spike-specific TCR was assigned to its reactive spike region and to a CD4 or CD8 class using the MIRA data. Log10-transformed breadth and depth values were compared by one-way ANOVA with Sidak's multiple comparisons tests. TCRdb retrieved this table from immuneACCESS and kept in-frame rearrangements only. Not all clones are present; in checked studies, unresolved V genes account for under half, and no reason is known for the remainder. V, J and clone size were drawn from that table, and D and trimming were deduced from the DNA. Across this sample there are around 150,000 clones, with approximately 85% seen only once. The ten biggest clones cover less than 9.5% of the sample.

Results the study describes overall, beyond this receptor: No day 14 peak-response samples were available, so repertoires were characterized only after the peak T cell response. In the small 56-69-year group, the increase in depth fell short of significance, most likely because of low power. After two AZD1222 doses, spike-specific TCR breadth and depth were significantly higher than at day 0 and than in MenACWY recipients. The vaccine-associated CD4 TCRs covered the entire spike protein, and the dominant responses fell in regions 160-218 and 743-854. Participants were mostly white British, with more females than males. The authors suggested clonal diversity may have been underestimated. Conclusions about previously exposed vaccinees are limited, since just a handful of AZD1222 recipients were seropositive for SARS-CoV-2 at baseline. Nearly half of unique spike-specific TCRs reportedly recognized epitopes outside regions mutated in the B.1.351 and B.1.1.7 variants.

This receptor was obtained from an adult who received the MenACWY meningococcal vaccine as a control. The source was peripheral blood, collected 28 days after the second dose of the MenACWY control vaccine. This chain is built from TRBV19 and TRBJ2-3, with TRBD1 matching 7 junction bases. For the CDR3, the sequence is CASSSQTGSMDTQYF. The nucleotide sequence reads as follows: TGTGCCAGTAGTTCCCAGACAGGGTCGATGGATACGCAGTATTTT.